This entry lists 8 T cell receptor beta chains sequenced from one sample in a study of blood T cell repertoires in COVID-19. The protocol was immunoSEQ multiplex PCR, while the TCRdb copy is restricted to in-frame clones and leaves out a portion. The sample shows about 150,000 clones, more than 85% of them seen only once. Sequences were obtained from peripheral blood. The origin of the receptors is a woman in her seventies with acute or convalescent COVID-19.

The rearrangement links TRBV11-1 to TRBJ2-5; tentative D call: TRBD1 (7 bases). Deletions cut 5 bases from V and 2 bases from J, with 15 bases between. The germline V gene encodes CDR1 SGHAT and CDR2 FQDESV (reference sequence). The CDR3 runs to 15 residues. CDR3 nucleotide sequence: TGTGCCAGCAGCACGGGGCAGGGGGGACAAGAGACCCAGTACTTC. Translating it yields CASSTGQGGQETQYF.

This clone was found once. This rearrangement joins TRBV4-2 to TRBJ1-5, with D possibly TRBD1 on 5 matching bases. Germline V gene lookup returns CDR1 LGHNA and CDR2 YNFKEQ. The CDR3 is 15 amino acids. V lost 2 bases to trimming and J lost 0 bases, with 8 bases between them. CDR3 in DNA: TGTGCCAGCAGCCAAACAGGCTATAGCAATCAGCCCCAGCATTTT. Its protein is CASSQTGYSNQPQHF.

The CDR3 spells CASSSGQLVNTEAFF. DNA for the CDR3: TGTGCCAGCAGTTCGGGACAGCTAGTGAACACTGAAGCTTTCTTT. The rearrangement uses TRBV6-5 and TRBJ1-1, with 7 bases matching TRBD1. Per the germline V gene, CDR1 is MNHEY and CDR2 is SVGAGI. The CDR3 is made up of 15 amino acids. J lost 0 bases, V lost 4 bases, and 5 bases had no gene match.

The chain couples TRBV21-1 to TRBJ2-1; the listed D gene, TRBD1, was not tested against the DNA. TRBV21-1 corresponds to a pseudogene. The CDR3 runs 17 residues. The CDR3 region is CASSTRTGAAFYNEQFF. CDR3 coding DNA: TGTGCCAGCAGCACCAGGACAGGGGCTGCTTTCTACAATGAGCAGTTCTTC.

The CDR3 region has the DNA TGTGCCAGCAGCGATCGGACAGGGGGCGCCTATGGCTACACCTTC. It specifies CASSDRTGGAYGYTF. The genes are TRBV7-9 and TRBJ1-2; 11 positions match TRBD1. The CDR3 extends over 15 amino acids. J gave up 4 bases and V 5 bases, and 6 bases lay outside the gene matches. The germline V gene has CDR1 SEHNR and CDR2 FQNEAQ (reference sequence).

As regards this clone: An end of the junction does not agree with germline; a read error may underlie this. The chain links TRBV7-7 to TRBJ2-3, with 12 nucleotides matching TRBD1. The length of the CDR3 is 15 residues. Per germline, CDR1 SSHAT and CDR2 FNYEAQ (reference sequence). The CDR3, as DNA: TGTGCTAGCAGCCCGGGACAGGGGGCGTCAGATACGCAGTATTTT. This sequence encodes CASSPGQGASDTQYF.

Details on this clone: This same CDR3 is encoded by further DNA sequences in the sample. This chain connects TRBV19 to TRBJ2-1; D uncertain. CDR1 and CDR2 from the germline V gene are LNHDA and SQIVND (reference sequence). This CDR3 comprises 12 residues. The V end was cut by 5 bases, the J end by 3 bases, with 5 bases between. CDR3 sequence (DNA): TGTGCCAGTAGTCCCCGCTACAATGAGCAGTTCTTC. It yields the protein CASSPRYNEQFF. Together with reference TRBV19 and TRBJ2-1, the CDR3 gives the full variable domain: DGGITQSPKYLFRKEGQNVTLSCEQNLNHDAMYWYRQDPGQGLRLIYYSQIVNDFQKGDIAEGYSVSREKKESFPLTVTSAQKNPTAFYLCASSPRYNEQFFGPGTRLTVL.

The chain has TRBV2 and TRBJ2-7; 7 nucleotides match TRBD2. The CDR3 extends over 13 amino acids. J lost 6 bases, V lost 8 bases, and 10 bases had no gene match. Germline CDR1 reads SNHLY; CDR2 reads FYNNEI. CDR3 sequence reads: CASSQWPGGEQYF. The CDR3 DNA follows: TGTGCCAGCTCCCAATGGCCGGGGGGCGAGCAGTACTTC.